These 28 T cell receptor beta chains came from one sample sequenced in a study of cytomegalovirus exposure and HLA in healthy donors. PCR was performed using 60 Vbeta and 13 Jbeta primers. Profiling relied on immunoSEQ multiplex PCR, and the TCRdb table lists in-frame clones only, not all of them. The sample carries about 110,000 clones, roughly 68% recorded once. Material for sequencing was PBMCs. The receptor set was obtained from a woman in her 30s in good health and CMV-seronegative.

CDR3 nucleotide sequence: TGCGCCAGCAGTACTACCAGGGGGACTGAAGCTTTCTTT. It yields the protein CASSTTRGTEAFF. The chain recombines TRBV10-1 with TRBJ1-1; 7 nucleotides line up with TRBD1. This CDR3 spans 13 amino acids. Germline assignment: CDR1 WNHNN and CDR2 SYGVQD (reference sequence). The ends lost 5 bases at V and 5 bases at J; junction bases unmatched: 5.

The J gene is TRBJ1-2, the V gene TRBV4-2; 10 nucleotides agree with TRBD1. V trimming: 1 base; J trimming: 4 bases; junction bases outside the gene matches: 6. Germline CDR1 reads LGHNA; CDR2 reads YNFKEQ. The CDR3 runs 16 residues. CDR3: CASSQAGTGEPYGYTF. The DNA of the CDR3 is TGTGCCAGCAGCCAAGCCGGGACAGGGGAGCCCTATGGCTACACCTTC.

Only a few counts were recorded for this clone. CDR3 DNA sequence: TGCGCCAGCAGCTTGGTGGAGGGGGCCTCTTCACCCCTCCACTTT. Its protein product is CASSLVEGASSPLHF. The genes are TRBV5-1 and TRBJ1-6, with 7 bases matching TRBD1. The CDR3 is 15 amino acids. In germline, CDR1 is SGHRS, CDR2 YFSETQ. V lost 0 bases, J lost 9 bases, and 6 bases stayed unmatched.

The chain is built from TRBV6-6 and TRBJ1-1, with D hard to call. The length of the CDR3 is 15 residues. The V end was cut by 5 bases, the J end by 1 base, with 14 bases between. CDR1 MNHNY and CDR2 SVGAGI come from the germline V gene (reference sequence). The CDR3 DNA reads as TGTGCCAGCAGTGGCCGCCGGGGTTGGAACACTGAAGCTTTCTTT. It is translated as CASSGRRGWNTEAFF.

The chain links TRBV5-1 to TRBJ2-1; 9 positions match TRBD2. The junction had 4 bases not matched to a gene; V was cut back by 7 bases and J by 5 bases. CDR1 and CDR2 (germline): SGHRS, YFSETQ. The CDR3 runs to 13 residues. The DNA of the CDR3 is TGCGCCAGCCTCCTAGCGGGGAACAATGAGCAGTTCTTC. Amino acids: CASLLAGNNEQFF. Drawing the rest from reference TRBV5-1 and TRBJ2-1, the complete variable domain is KAGVTQTPRYLIKTRGQQVTLSCSPISGHRSVSWYQQTPGQGLQFLFEYFSETQRNKGNFPGRFSGRQFSNSRSEMNVSTLELGDSALYLCASLLAGNNEQFFGPGTRLTVL.

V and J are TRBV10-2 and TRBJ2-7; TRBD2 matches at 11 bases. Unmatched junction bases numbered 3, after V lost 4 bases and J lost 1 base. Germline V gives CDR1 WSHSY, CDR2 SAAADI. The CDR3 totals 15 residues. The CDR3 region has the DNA TGCGCCAGCAGTGTGACTAGCGGGATATCCTACGAGCAGTACTTC. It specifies CASSVTSGISYEQYF.

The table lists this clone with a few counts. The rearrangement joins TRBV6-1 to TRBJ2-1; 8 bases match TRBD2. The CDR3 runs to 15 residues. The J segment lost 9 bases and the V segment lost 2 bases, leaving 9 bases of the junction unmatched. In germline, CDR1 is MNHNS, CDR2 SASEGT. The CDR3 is CASSERGLGVTEQFF. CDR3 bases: TGTGCCAGCAGTGAAAGGGGACTAGGAGTGACTGAGCAGTTCTTC.

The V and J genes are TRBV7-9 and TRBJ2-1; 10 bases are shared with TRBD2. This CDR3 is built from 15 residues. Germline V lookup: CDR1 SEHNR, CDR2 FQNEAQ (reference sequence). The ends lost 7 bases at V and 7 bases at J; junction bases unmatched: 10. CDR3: CASNMWSGRVNEQFF. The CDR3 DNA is TGTGCCAGCAACATGTGGAGCGGGAGGGTGAATGAGCAGTTCTTC.

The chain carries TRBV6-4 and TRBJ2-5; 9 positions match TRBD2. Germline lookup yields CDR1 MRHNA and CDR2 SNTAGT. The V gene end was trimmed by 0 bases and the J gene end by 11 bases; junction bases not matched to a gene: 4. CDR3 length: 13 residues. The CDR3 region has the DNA TGTGCCAGCAGTGACTCGGCTAGCGGGGAGCAGTACTTC. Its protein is CASSDSASGEQYF.

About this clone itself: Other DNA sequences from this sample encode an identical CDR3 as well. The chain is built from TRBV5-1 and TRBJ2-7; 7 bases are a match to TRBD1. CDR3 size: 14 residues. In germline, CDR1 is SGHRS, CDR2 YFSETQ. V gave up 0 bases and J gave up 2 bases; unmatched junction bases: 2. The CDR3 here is CASSLGQGAYEQYF. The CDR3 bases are TGCGCCAGCAGCTTGGGACAGGGAGCCTACGAGCAGTACTTC.

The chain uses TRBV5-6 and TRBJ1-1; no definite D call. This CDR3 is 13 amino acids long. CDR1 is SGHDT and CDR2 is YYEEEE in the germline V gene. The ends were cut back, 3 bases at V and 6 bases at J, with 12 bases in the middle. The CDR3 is CASSWSEEAEAFF. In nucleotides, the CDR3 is TGTGCCAGCAGCTGGTCAGAAGAGGCTGAAGCTTTCTTT.

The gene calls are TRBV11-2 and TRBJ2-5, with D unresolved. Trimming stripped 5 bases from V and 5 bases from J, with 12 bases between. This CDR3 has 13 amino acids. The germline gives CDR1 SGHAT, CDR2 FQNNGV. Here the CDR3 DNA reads TGTGCCAGCAGCCCGTTTAGTTGGGAGACCCAGTACTTC. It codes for CASSPFSWETQYF.

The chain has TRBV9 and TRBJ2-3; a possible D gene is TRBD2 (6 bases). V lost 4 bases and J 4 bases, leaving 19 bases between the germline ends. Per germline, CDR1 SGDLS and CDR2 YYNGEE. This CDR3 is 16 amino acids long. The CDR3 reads CASSPRGGGEADTQYF. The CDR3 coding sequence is TGTGCCAGCAGCCCCCGGGGAGGCGGGGAGGCAGATACGCAGTATTTT.

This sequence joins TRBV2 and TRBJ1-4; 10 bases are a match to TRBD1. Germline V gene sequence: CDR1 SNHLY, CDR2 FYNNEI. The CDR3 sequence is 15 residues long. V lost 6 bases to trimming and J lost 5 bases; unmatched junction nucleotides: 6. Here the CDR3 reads CASRSGQGGNEKLFF. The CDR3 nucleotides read TGTGCCAGCAGAAGCGGACAGGGGGGGAATGAAAAACTGTTTTTT.

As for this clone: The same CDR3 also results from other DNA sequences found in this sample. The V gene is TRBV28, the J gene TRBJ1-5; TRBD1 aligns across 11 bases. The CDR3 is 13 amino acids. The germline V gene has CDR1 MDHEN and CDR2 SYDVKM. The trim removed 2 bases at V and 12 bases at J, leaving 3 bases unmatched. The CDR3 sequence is CASSLPGTGGQHF. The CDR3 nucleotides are TGTGCCAGCAGTTTACCAGGGACAGGGGGCCAGCATTTT.

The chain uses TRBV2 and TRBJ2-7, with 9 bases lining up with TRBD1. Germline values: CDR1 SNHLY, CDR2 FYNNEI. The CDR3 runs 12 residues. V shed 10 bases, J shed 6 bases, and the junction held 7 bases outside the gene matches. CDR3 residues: CATPGQGSEQYF. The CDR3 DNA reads TGTGCCACCCCGGGACAGGGAAGCGAGCAGTACTTC. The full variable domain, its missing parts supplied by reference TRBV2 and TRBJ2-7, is EPEVTQTPSHQVTQMGQEVILRCVPISNHLYFYWYRQILGQKVEFLVSFYNNEISEKSEIFDDQFSVERPDGSNFTLKIRSTKLEDSAMYFCATPGQGSEQYFGPGTRLTVT.

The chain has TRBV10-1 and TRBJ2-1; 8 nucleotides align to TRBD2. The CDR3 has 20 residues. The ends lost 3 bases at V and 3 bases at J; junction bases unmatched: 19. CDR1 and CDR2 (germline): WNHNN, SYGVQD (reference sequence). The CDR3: CASSDIAGRAGGFNYNEQFF. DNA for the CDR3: TGCGCCAGCAGTGATATCGCCGGGAGGGCGGGGGGTTTCAACTACAATGAGCAGTTCTTC.

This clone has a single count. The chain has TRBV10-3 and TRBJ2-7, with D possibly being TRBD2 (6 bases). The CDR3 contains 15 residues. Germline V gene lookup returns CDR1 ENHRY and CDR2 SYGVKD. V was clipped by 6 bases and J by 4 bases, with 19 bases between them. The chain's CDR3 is CAIRGFGTDVYEQYF. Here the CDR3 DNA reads TGTGCCATCAGGGGTTTTGGGACTGATGTTTACGAGCAGTACTTC.

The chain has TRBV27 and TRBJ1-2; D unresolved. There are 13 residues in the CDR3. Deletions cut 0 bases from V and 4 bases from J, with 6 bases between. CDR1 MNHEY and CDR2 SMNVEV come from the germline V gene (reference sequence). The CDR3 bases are TGTGCCAGCAGTTTATCGGCGGTCTATGGCTACACCTTC. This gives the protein CASSLSAVYGYTF.

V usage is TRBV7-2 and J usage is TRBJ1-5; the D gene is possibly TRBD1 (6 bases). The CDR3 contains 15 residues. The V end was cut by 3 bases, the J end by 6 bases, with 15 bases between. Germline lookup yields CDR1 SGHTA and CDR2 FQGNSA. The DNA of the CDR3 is TGTGCCAGCAGCTTTCTTGCGGGGGGCGGTCAGCCCCAGCATTTT. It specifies CASSFLAGGGQPQHF.

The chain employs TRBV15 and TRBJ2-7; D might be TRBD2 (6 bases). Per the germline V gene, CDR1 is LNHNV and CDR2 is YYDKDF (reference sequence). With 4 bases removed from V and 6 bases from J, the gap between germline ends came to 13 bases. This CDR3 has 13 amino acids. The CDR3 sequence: CATSKDYFGEQYF. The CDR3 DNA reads TGTGCCACCAGCAAGGACTACTTCGGCGAGCAGTACTTC.

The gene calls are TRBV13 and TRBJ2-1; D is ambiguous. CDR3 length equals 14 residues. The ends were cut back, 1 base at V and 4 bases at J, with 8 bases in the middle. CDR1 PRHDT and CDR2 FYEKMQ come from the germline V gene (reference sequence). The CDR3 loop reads CASSLDTSYNEQFF. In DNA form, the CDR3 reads TGTGCCAGCAGCTTAGACACCTCATACAATGAGCAGTTCTTC. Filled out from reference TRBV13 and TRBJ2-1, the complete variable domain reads AAGVIQSPRHLIKEKRETATLKCYPIPRHDTVYWYQQGPGQDPQFLISFYEKMQSDKGSIPDRFSAQQFSDYHSELNMSSLELGDSALYFCASSLDTSYNEQFFGPGTRLTVL.

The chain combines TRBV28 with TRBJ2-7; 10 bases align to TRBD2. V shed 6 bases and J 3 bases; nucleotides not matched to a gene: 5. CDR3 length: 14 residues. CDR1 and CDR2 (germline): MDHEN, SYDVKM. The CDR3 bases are TGTGCCAGCAGCTTCCTAGCGGGAGTCTACGAGCAGTACTTC. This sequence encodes CASSFLAGVYEQYF.

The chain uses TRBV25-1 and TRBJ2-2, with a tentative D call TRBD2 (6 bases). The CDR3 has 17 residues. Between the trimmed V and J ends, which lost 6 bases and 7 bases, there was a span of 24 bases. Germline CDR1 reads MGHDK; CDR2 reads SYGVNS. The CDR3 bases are TGTGCCAGCAGCCCCCCTATTGGCGGGGCCAGGTTCGGGGAGCTGTTTTTT. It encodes CASSPPIGGARFGELFF.

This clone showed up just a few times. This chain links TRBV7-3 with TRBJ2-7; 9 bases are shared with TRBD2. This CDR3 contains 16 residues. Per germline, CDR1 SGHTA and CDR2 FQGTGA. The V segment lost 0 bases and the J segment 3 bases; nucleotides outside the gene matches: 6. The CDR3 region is CASSLTPTSGIYEQYF. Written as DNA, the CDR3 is TGTGCCAGCAGCTTAACCCCGACTAGCGGTATCTACGAGCAGTACTTC.

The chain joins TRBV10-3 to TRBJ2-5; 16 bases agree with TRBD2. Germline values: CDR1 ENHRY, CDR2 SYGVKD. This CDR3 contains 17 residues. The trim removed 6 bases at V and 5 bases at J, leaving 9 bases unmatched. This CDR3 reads CAISPGTSGRAGETQYF. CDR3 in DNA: TGTGCCATCAGCCCCGGGACTAGCGGGAGGGCCGGGGAGACCCAGTACTTC.

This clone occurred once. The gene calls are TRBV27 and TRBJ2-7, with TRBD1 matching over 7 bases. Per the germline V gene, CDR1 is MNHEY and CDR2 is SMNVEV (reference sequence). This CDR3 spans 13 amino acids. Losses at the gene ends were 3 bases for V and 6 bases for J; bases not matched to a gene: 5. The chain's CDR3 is CASSLSTGVEQYF. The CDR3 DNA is TGTGCCAGCAGTTTGTCTACAGGGGTCGAGCAGTACTTC.

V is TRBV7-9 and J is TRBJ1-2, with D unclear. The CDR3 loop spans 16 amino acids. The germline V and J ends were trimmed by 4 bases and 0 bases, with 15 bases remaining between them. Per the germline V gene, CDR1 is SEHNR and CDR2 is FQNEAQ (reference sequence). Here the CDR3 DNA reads TGTGCCAGCAGCTCGACGGACGGGAAGACTAACTATGGCTACACCTTC. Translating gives CASSSTDGKTNYGYTF.